This record concerns one T cell receptor (beta chain) sequence. This entry comes from a study of blood T cell repertoires in COVID-19. Overall study: The United States, Italy and Spain provided the acute and convalescent COVID-19 samples. PBMCs, B-cell-depleted T cells, or T cells were the source of the cDNA or gDNA that made up the material.

Methods used by the authors: Using reference gene primer amplification, nucleated cell counts were estimated. The repertoire was sequenced with immunoSEQ multiplex PCR; TCRdb's copy has only in-frame clones and lacks some. V, J and clone size are those of that table, while D and trimming were read from the DNA. The table records 160,000 or so clones, under 90% of them present only once. The study drew participants aged about 18 to 89 years from roughly 25 US areas. Sequencing used PBMCs or T cells enriched from blood (not recorded which). The sequence was collected from a woman aged 50 to 60 who had recovered from COVID-19.

The CDR3 sequence: CASSLGRGRQPQHF. CDR3 sequence (DNA): TGTGCCAGCAGCTTAGGCAGGGGGCGGCAGCCCCAGCATTTT. The J gene is TRBJ1-5, the V gene TRBV13, with 8 bases that match TRBD1. V was clipped by 0 bases and J by 7 bases; unmatched bases: 2. The CDR3 spans 14 residues. Germline V gives CDR1 PRHDT, CDR2 FYEKMQ (reference sequence).